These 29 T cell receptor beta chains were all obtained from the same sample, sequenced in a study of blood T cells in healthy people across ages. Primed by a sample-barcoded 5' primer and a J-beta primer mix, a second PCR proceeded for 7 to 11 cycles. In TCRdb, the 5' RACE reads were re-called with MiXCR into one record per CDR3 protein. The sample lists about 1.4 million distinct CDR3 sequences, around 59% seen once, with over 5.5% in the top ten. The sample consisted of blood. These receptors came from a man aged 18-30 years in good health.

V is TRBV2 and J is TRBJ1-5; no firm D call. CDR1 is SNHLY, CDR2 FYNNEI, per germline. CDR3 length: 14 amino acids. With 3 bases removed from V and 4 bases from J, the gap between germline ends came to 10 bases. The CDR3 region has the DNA TGTGCCAGCAGTGAGTTAAAGGGTAATCAGCCCCAGCATTTT. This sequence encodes CASSELKGNQPQHF.

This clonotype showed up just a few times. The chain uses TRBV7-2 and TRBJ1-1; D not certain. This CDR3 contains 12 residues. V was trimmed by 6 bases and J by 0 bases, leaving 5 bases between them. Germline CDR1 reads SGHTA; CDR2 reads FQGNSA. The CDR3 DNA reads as TGTGCCAGCAGGACTATGAACACTGAAGCTTTCTTT. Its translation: CASRTMNTEAFF.

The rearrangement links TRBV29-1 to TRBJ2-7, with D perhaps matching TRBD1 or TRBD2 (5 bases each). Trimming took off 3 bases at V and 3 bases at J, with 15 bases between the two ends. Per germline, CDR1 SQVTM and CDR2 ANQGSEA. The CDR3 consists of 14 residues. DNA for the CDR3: TGCAGCGTTGAGGACGGGACCACTTACTACGAGCAGTACTTC. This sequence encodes CSVEDGTTYYEQYF.

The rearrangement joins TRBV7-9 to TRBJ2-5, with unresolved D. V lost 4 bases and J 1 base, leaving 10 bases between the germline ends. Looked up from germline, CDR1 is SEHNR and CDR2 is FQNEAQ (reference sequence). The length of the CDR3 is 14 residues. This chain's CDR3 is CASSSNDGQETQYF. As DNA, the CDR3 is TGTGCCAGCAGCTCCAACGATGGCCAAGAGACCCAGTACTTC.

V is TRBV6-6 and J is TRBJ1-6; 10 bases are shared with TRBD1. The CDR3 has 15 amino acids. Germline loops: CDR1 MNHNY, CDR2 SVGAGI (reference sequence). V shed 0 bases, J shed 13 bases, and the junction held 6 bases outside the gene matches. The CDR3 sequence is CASSYSGTGAPPLHF. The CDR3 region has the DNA TGTGCCAGCAGTTACTCGGGGACAGGGGCCCCTCCCCTCCACTTT.

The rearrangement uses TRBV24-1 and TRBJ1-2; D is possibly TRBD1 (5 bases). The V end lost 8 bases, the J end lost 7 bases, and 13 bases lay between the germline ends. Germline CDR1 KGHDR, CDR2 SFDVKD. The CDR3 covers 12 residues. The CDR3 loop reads CATTQGGSGYTF. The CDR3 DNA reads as TGTGCCACCACGCAGGGAGGATCTGGCTACACCTTC.

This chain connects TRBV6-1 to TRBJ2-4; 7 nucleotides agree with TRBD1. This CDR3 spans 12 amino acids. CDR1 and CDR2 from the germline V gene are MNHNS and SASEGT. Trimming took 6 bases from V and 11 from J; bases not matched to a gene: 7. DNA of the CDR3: TGTGCCAGCAGAGAAACGGGGACAGTTCAGTACTTC. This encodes CASRETGTVQYF.

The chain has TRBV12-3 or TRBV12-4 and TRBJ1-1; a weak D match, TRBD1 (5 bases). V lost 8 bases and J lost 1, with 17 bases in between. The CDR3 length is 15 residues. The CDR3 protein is CASGTGLQGNTEAFF. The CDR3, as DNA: TGTGCCAGCGGAACGGGGCTTCAGGGGAACACTGAAGCTTTCTTT.

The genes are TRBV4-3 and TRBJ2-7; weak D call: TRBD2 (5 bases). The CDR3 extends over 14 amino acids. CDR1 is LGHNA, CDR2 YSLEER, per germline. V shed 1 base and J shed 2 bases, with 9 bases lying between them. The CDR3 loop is CASSQGLAPYEQYF. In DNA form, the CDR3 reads TGCGCCAGCAGCCAAGGGCTAGCCCCCTACGAGCAGTACTTC.

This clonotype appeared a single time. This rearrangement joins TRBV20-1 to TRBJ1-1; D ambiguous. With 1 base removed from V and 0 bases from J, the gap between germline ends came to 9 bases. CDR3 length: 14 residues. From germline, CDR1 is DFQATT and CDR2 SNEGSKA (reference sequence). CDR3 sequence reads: CSARGRYVNTEAFF. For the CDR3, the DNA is TGCAGTGCTAGAGGTCGGTACGTGAACACTGAAGCTTTCTTT.

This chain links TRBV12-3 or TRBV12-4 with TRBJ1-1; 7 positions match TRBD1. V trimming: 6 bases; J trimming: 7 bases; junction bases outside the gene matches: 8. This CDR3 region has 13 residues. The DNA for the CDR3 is TGTGCCAGCAGCCCCCCGACAGGGAGTGAAGCTTTCTTT. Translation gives CASSPPTGSEAFF.

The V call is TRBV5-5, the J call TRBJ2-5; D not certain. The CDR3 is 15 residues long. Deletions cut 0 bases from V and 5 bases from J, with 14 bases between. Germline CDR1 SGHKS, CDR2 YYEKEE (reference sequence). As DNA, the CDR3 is TGTGCCAGCAGCTTGGCCAACGGCTTTGTGGAGACCCAGTACTTC. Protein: CASSLANGFVETQYF.

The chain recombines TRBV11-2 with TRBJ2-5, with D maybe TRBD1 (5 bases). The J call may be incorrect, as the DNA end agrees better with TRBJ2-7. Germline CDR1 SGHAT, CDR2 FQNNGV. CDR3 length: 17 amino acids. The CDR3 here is CASSLVILGLHRDEQYF. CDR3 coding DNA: TGTGCCAGCAGCTTAGTCATTTTGGGGCTTCATCGAGACGAGCAGTACTTC.

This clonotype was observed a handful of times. CDR3 sequence (DNA): TGTGCCAGCCAAAAAACTAATGAGCAGTTCTTC. It specifies CASQKTNEQFF. The chain is built from TRBV7-6 and TRBJ2-1; D gene uncertain. CDR3 length equals 11 residues. From germline, CDR1 is SGHVS and CDR2 FNYEAQ. Deletions cut 8 bases from V and 7 bases from J, with 9 bases between.

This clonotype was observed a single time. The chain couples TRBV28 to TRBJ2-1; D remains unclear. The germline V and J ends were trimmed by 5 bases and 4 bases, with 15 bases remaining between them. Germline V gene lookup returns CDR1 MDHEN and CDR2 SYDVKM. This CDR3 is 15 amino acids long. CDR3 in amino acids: CASSPARVAYNEQFF. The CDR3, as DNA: TGTGCCAGCAGTCCAGCTAGGGTCGCTTACAATGAGCAGTTCTTC.

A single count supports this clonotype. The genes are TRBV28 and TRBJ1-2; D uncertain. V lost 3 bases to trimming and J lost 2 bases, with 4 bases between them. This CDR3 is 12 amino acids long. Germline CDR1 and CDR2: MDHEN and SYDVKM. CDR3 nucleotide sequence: TGTGCCAGCAGTTTCCTGAACTATGGCTACACCTTC. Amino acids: CASSFLNYGYTF.

CDR3: CASSQDGVDEQFF. CDR3 bases: TGCGCCAGCAGCCAAGACGGTGTAGATGAGCAGTTCTTC. This chain joins TRBV4-1 and TRBJ2-1; no clear D gene. In germline, CDR1 is MGHRA, CDR2 YSYEKL. The CDR3 length is 13 residues. The germline V and J ends were trimmed by 0 bases and 8 bases, with 8 bases remaining between them.

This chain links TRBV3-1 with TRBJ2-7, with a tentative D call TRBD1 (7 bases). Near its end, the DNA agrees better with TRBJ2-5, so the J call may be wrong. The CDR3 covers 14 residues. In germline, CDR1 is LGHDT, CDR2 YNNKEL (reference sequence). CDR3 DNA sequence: TGTGCCAGCAGCCCCAGGGGGGCGCGGGAGACCCAGTACTTC. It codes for CASSPRGARETQYF.

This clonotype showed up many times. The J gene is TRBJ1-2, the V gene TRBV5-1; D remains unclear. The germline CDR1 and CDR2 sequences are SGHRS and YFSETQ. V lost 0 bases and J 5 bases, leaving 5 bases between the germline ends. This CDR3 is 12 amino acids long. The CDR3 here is CASSLGEYGYTF. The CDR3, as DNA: TGCGCCAGCAGCTTGGGCGAGTATGGCTACACCTTC. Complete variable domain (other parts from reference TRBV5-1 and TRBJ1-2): KAGVTQTPRYLIKTRGQQVTLSCSPISGHRSVSWYQQTPGQGLQFLFEYFSETQRNKGNFPGRFSGRQFSNSRSEMNVSTLELGDSALYLCASSLGEYGYTFGSGTRLTVV.

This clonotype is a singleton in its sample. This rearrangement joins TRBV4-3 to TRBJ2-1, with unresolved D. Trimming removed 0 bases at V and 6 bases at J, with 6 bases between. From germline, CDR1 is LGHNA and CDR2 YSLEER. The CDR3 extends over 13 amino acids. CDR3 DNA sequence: TGCGCCAGCAGCCAAGATATCGGCAATGAGCAGTTCTTC. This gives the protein CASSQDIGNEQFF.

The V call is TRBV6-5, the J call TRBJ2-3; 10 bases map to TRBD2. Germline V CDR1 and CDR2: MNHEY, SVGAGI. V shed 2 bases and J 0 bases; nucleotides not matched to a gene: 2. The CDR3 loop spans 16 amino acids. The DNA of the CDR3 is TGTGCCAGCAGTTACCGGACTAGCGGAAGCACAGATACGCAGTATTTT. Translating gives CASSYRTSGSTDTQYF.

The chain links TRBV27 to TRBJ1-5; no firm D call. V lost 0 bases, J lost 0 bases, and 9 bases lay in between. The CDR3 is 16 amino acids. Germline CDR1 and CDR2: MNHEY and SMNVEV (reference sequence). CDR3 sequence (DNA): TGTGCCAGCAGTTTATCGAAGCGGCGTAGCAATCAGCCCCAGCATTTT. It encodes CASSLSKRRSNQPQHF.

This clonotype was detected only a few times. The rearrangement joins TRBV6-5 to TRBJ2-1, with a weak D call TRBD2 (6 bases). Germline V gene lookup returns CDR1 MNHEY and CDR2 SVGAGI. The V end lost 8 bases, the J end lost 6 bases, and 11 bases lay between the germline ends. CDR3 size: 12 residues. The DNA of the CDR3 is TGTGCCAGCGGTTCAGCGGGCAATGAGCAGTTCTTC. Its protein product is CASGSAGNEQFF.

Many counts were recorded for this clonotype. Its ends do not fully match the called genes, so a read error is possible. The CDR3 nucleotides are TGTGCCAGCAGCTTAGTCGGGACAGAAGAGACCCAGTACTTC. It yields the protein CASSLVGTEETQYF. This rearrangement joins TRBV5-1 to TRBJ2-5, with 7 bases aligning to TRBD1. CDR3 size: 14 residues. Germline CDR1 reads SGHRS; CDR2 reads YFSETQ.

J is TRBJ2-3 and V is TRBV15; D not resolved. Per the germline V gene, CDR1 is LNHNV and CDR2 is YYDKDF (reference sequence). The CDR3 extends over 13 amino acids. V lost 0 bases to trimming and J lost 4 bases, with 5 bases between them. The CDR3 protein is CATSRELADTQYF. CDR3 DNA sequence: TGTGCCACCAGCAGAGAGCTAGCAGATACGCAGTATTTT.

CDR3 sequence: CSASPRIGVNYGYTF. DNA of the CDR3: TGCAGTGCTAGTCCACGAATTGGGGTTAACTATGGCTACACCTTC. The chain recombines TRBV20-1 with TRBJ1-2; D ambiguous. The germline V gene has CDR1 DFQATT and CDR2 SNEGSKA (reference sequence). V was shortened by 3 bases and J by 1 base, with 15 bases between the two germline ends. This CDR3 spans 15 amino acids.

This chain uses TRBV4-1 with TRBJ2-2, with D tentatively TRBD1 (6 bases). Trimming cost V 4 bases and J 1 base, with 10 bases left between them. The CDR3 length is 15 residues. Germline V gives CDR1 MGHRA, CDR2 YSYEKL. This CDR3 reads CASSLGQKNTGELFF. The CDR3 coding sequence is TGCGCCAGCAGCCTGGGACAAAAGAACACCGGGGAGCTGTTTTTT.

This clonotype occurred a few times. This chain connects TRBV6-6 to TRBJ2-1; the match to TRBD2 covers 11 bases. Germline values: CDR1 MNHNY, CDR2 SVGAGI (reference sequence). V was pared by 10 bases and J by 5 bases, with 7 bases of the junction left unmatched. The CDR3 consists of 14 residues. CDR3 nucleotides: TGTGCCACCCTCCTAGCGGGAGGTGACAATGAGCAGTTCTTC. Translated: CATLLAGGDNEQFF.

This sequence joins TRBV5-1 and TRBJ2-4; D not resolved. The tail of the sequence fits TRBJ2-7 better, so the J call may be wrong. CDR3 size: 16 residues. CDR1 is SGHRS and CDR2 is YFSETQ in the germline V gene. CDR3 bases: TGCGCCAGCAGCGTGGGAAGTTTAGGCCCATCCTACGAGCAGTACTTC. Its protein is CASSVGSLGPSYEQYF.